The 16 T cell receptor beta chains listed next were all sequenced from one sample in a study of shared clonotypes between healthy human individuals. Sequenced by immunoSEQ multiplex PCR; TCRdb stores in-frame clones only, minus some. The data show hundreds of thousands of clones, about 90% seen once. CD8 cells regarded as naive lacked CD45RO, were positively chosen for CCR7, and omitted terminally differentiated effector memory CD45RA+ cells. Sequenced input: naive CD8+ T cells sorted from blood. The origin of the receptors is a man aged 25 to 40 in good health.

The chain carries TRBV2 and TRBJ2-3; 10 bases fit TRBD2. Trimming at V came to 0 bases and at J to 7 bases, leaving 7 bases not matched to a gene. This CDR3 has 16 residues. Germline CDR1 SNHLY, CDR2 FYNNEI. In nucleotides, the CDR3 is TGTGCCAGCAGTGAAGCGTTGGGACTAGCGAGGCATACGCAGTATTTT. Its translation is CASSEALGLARHTQYF.

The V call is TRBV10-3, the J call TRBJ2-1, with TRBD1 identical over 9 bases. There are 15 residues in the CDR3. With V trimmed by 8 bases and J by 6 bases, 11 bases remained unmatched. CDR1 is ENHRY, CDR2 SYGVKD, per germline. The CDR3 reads CAIAAPGQGSNEQFF. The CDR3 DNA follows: TGTGCCATCGCCGCCCCGGGACAGGGTTCCAATGAGCAGTTCTTC.

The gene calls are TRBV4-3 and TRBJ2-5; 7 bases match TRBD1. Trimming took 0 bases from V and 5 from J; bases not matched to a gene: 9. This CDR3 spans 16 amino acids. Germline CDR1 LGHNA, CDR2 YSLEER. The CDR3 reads CASSQEWETGWETQYF. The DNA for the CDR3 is TGCGCCAGCAGCCAAGAATGGGAGACAGGGTGGGAGACCCAGTACTTC.

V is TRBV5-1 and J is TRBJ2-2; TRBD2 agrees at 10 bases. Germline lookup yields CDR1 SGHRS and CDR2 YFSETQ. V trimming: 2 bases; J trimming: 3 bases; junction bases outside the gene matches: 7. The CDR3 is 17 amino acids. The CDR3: CASSFGLAGVHTGELFF. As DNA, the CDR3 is TGCGCCAGCAGCTTTGGCCTAGCGGGAGTCCACACCGGGGAGCTGTTTTTT.

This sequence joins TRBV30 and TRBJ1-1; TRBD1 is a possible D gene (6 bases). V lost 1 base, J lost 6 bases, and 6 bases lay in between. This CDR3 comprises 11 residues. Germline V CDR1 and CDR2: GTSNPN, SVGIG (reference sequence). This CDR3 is CAWSAGAEAFF. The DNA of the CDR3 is TGTGCCTGGAGTGCAGGGGCTGAAGCTTTCTTT.

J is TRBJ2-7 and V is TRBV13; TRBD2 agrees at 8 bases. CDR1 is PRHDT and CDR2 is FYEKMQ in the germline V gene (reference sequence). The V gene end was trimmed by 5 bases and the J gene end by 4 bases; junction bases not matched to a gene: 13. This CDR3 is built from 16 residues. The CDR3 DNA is TGTGCCAGCAGCGCTTCGCTAGCGGGTTTACTATACGAGCAGTACTTC. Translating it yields CASSASLAGLLYEQYF.

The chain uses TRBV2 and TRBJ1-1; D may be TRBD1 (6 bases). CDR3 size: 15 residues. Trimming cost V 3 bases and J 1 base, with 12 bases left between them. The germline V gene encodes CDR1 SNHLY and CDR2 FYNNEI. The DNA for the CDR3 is TGTGCCAGCAGTGAGATGACAGGAGAGAACACTGAAGCTTTCTTT. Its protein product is CASSEMTGENTEAFF.

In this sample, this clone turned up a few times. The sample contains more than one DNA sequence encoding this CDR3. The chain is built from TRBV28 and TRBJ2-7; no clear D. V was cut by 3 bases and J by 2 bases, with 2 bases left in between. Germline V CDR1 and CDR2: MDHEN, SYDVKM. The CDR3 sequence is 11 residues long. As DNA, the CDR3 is TGTGCCAGCAGTTTCACCTACGAGCAGTACTTC. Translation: CASSFTYEQYF.

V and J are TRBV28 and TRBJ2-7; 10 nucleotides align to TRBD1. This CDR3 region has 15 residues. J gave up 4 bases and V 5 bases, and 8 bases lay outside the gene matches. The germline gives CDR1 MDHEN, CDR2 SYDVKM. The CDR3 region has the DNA TGTGCCAGCAGTCCCGGGACAGGGGTCGGATACGAGCAGTACTTC. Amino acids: CASSPGTGVGYEQYF.

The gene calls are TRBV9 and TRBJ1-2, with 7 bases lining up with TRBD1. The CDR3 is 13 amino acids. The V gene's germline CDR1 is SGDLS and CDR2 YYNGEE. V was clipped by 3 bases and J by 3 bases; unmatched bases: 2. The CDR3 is CASSDDRDYGYTF. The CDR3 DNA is TGTGCCAGCAGCGACGACAGGGACTATGGCTACACCTTC.

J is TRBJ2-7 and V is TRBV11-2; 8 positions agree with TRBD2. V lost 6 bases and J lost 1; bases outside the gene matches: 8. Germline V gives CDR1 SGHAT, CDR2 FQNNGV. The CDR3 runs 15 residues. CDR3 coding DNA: TGTGCCAGCAGTAACAGTTTAGCGGGATCCTACGAGCAGTACTTC. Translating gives CASSNSLAGSYEQYF.

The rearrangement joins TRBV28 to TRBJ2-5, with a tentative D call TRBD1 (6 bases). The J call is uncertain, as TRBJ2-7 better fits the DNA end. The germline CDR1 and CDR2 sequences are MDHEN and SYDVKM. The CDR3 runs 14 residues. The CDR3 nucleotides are TGTGCCAGCTCAGGGGCAAGCGGCGTCAACGAGCAGTACTTC. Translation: CASSGASGVNEQYF.

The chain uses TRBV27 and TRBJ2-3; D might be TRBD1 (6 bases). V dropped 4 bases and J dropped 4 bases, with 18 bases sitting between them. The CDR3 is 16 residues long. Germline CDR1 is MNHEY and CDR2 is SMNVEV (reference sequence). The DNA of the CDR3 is TGTGCCAGCAGTTCCACCTCCTTTGACAGGCCAGATACGCAGTATTTT. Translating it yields CASSSTSFDRPDTQYF.

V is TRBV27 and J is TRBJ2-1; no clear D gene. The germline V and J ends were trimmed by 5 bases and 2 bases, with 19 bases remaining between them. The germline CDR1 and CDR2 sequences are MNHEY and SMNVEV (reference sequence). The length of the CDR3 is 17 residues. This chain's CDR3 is CASSPSTGWVTYNEQFF. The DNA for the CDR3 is TGTGCCAGCAGTCCATCAACTGGCTGGGTGACCTACAATGAGCAGTTCTTC.

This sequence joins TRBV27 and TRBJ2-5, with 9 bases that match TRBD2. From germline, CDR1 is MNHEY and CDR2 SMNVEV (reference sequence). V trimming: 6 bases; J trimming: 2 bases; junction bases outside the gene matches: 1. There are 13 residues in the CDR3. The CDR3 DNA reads TGTGCCAGCAGCGGACTAGCGCAAGAGACCCAGTACTTC. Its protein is CASSGLAQETQYF.

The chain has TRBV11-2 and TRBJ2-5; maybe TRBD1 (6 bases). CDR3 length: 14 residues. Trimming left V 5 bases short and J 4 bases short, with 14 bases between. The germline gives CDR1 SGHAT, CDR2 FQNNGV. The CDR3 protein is CASSAWGLGETQYF. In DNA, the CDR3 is TGTGCCAGCAGCGCGTGGGGGCTCGGAGAGACCCAGTACTTC.